Listed below are T cell receptor beta chains from one sample, sequenced in a study of monozygotic twins with inflammatory bowel disease. TCRdb re-called the 5' RACE reads and shows each CDR3 protein once, DNA omitted. The specimen's table records 440,000 or so distinct CDR3 sequences. Sequenced sample: blood. These receptors all stem from a human donor with ulcerative colitis or Crohn's disease, or a healthy co-twin of an affected twin (not recorded which). CDR3s include the opening cysteine and the closing phenylalanine or tryptophan.

>TRBV12-3/TRBV12-4|TRBJ1-6
CASSFEQDNSPLHF
>TRBV28|TRBJ1-5
CASSLIGAGTTNQPQHF
>TRBV18|TRBJ2-1
CASSLTSGTSYNEQFF
>TRBV5-5|TRBJ2-1
CASSFGTGPYEQFF
>TRBV7-3|TRBJ2-1
CVSSSGTRNEQFF
>TRBV18|TRBJ1-5
CASSPTGEGIRTQHF
>TRBV7-8|TRBJ2-5
CASSVVAGGNVETQYF
>TRBV7-9|TRBJ2-6
CASSLGDRLSGANVLTF
>TRBV7-8|TRBJ1-2
CASSPGDAGYGYTF
>TRBV27|TRBJ1-1
CASSPPQGAVGTEAFF
>TRBV18|TRBJ2-2
CASSPSGSGTGELFF